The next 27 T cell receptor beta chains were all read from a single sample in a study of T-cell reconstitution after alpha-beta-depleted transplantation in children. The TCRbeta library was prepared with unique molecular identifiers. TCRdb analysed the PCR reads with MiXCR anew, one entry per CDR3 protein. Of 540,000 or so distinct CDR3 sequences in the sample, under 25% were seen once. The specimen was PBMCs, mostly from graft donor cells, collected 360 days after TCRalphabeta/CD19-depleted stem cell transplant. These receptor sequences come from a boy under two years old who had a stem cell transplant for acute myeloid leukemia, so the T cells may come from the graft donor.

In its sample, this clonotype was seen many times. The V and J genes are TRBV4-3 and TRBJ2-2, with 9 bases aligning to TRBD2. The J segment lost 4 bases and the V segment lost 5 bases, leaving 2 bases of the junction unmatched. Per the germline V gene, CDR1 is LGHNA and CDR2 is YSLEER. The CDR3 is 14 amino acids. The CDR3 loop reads CASSSRGGTGELFF. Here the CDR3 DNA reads TGCGCCAGCAGCTCGCGGGGGGGCACCGGGGAGCTGTTTTTT.

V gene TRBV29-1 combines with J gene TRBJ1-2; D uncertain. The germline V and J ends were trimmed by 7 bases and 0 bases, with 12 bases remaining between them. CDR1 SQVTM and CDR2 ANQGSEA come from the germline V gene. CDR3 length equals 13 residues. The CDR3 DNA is TGCAGCGGCCAGACCTCCACTAACTATGGCTACACCTTC. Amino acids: CSGQTSTNYGYTF.

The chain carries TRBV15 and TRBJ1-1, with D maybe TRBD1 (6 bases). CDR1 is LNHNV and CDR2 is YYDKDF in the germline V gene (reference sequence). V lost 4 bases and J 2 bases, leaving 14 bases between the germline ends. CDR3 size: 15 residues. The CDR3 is CATSNRQVPNTEAFF. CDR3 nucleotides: TGTGCCACCAGCAACCGACAGGTCCCTAACACTGAAGCTTTCTTT.

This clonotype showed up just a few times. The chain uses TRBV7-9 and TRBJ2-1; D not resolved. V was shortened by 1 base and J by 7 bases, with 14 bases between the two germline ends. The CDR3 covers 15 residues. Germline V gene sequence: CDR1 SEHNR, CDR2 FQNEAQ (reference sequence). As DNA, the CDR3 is TGTGCCAGCAGCTTAGGCGACACTCCTACGAATGAGCAGTTCTTC. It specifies CASSLGDTPTNEQFF. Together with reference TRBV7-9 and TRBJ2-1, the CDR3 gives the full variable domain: DTGVSQNPRHKITKRGQNVTFRCDPISEHNRLYWYRQTLGQGPEFLTYFQNEAQLEKSRLLSDRFSAERPKGSFSTLEIQRTEQGDSAMYLCASSLGDTPTNEQFFGPGTRLTVL.

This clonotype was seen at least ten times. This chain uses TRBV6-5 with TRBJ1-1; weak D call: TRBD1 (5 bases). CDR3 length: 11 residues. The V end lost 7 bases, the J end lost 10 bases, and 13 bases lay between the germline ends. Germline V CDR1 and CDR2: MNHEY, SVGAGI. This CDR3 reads CASTQGVAAFF. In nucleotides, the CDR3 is TGTGCCAGCACCCAGGGTGTCGCAGCTTTCTTT.

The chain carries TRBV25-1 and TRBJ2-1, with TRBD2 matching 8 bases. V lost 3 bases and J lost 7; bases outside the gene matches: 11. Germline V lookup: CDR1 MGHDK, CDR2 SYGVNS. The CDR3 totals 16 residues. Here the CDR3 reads CASSDPRRTSMNEQFF. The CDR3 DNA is TGTGCCAGCAGTGACCCAAGGAGGACTAGCATGAATGAGCAGTTCTTC. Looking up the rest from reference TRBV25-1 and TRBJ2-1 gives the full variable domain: EADIYQTPRYLVIGTGKKITLECSQTMGHDKMYWYQQDPGMELHLIHYSYGVNSTEKGDLSSESTVSRIRTEHFPLTLESARPSHTSQYLCASSDPRRTSMNEQFFGPGTRLTVL.

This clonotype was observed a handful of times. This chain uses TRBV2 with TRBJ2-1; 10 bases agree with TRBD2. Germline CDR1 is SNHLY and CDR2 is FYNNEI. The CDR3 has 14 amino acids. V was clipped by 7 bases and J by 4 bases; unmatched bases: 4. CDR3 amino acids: CASILAGGYNEQFF. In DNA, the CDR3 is TGTGCCAGCATTTTAGCGGGGGGTTACAATGAGCAGTTCTTC.

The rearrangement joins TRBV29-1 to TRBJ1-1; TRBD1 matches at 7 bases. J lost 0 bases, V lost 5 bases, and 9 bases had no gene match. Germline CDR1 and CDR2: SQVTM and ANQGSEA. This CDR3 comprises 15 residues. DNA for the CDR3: TGCAGCGTTTTACAGGGGCGACAGATGAACACTGAAGCTTTCTTT. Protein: CSVLQGRQMNTEAFF. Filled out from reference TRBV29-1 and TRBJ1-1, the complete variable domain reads SAVISQKPSRDICQRGTSLTIQCQVDSQVTMMFWYRQQPGQSLTLIATANQGSEATYESGFVIDKFPISRPNLTFSTLTVSNMSPEDSSIYLCSVLQGRQMNTEAFFGQGTRLTVV.

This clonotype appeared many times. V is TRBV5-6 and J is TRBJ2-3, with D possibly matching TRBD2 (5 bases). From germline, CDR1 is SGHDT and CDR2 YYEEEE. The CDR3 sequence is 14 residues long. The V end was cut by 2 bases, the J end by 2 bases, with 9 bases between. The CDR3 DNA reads TGTGCCAGCAGCTTACCGGGAATCACAGATACGCAGTATTTT. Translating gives CASSLPGITDTQYF.

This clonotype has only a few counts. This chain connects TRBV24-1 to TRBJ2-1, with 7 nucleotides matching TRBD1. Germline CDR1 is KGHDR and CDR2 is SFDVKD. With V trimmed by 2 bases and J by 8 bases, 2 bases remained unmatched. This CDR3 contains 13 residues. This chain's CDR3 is CATSDYRGDEQFF. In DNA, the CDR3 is TGTGCCACCAGTGATTACAGGGGCGATGAGCAGTTCTTC.

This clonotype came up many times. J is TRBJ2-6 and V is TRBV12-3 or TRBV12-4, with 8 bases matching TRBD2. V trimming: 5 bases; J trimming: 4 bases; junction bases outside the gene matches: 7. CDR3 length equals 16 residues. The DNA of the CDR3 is TGTGCCAGCAGTCTGACCGGGGGGGCCGGGGCCAACGTCCTGACTTTC. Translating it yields CASSLTGGAGANVLTF.

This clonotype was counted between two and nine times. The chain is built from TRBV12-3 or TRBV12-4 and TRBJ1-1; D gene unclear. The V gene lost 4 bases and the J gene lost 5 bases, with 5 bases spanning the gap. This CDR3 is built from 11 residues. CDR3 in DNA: TGTGCCAGCAGTTCCCTGACTGAAGCTTTCTTT. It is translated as CASSSLTEAFF.

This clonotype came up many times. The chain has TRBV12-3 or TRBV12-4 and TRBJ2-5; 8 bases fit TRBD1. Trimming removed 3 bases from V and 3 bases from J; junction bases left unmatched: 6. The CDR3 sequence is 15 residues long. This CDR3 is CASSFPSQGEETQYF. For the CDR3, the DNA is TGTGCCAGCAGTTTCCCATCACAGGGGGAAGAGACCCAGTACTTC.

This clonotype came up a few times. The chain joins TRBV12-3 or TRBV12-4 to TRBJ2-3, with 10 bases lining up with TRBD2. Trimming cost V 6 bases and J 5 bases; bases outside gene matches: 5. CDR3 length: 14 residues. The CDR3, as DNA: TGTGCCAGCAGACTAGCGGGGCCCGGAGATACGCAGTATTTT. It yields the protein CASRLAGPGDTQYF.

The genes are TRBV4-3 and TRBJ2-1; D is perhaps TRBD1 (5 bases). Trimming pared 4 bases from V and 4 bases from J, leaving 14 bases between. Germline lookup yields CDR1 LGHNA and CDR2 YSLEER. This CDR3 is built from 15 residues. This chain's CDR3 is CASSLTGNAYNEQFF. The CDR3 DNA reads TGCGCCAGCAGCCTAACAGGAAATGCTTACAATGAGCAGTTCTTC.

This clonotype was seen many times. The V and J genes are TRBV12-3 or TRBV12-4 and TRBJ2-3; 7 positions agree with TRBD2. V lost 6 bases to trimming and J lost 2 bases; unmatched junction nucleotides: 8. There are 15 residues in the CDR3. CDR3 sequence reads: CASRKYGGYTDTQYF. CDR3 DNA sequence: TGTGCCAGCAGGAAATACGGGGGGTACACAGATACGCAGTATTTT.

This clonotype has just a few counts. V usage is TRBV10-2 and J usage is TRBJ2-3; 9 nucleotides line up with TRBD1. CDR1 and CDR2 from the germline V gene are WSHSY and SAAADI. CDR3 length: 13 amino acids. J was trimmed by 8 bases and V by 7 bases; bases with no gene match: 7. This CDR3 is CASIRDREGTQYF. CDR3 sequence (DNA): TGCGCCAGCATCCGGGACAGGGAGGGTACGCAGTATTTT.

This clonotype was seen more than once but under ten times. In DNA, the CDR3 is TGCAGTGCTAGACAAGGACAGGCTGGTTCAGTGGTC. Its translation is CSARQGQAGSVV. The chain combines TRBV20-1 with TRBJ2-7; 7 nucleotides align to TRBD1. Germline V CDR1 and CDR2: DFQATT, SNEGSKA (reference sequence). This CDR3 region has 12 residues.

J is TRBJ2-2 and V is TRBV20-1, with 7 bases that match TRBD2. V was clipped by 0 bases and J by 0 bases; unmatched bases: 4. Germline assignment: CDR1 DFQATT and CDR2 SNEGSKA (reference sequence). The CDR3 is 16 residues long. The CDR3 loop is CSARDTGGPNTGELFF. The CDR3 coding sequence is TGCAGTGCTAGAGATACGGGGGGTCCGAACACCGGGGAGCTGTTTTTT.

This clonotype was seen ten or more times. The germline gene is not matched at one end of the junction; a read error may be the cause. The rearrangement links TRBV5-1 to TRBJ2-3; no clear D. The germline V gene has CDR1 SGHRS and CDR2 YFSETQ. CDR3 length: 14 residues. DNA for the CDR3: TGTGCCAGCAGCTTCGGTACTAGCACAGATACGCAGTATTTT. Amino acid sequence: CASSFGTSTDTQYF.

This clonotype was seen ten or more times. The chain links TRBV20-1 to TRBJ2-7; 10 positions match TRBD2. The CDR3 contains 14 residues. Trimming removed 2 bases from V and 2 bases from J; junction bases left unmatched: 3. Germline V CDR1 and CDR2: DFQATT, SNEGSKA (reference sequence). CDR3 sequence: CSARIAGGPYEQYF. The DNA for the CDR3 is TGCAGTGCTAGAATAGCGGGGGGCCCCTACGAGCAGTACTTC.

The CDR3 reads CASRHRDSDTQYF. In DNA, the CDR3 is TGTGCCAGCAGGCACAGGGATTCAGATACGCAGTATTTT. This rearrangement joins TRBV28 to TRBJ2-3, with D maybe TRBD1 (6 bases). CDR1 and CDR2 from the germline V gene are MDHEN and SYDVKM. Between the trimmed V and J ends, which lost 6 bases and 4 bases, there was a span of 11 bases. This CDR3 has 13 residues.

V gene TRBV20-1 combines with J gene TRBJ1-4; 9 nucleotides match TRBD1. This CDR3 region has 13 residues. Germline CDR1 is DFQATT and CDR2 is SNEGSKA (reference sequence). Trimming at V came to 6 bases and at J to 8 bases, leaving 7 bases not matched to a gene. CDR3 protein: CSADDRGNEKLFF. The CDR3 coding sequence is TGCAGTGCCGATGACAGGGGGAACGAAAAACTGTTTTTT.

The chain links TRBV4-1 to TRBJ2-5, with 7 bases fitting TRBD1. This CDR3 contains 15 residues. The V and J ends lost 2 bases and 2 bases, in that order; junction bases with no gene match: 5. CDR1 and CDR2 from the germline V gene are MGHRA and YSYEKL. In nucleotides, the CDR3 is TGCGCCAGCAGCCAACTTCCGGGACAGCAAGAGACCCAGTACTTC. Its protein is CASSQLPGQQETQYF.

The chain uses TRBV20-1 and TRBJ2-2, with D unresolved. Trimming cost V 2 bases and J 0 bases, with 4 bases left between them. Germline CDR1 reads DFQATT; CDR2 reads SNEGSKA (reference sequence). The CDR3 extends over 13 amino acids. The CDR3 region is CSARIPNTGELFF. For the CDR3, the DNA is TGCAGTGCTAGAATCCCGAACACCGGGGAGCTGTTTTTT.

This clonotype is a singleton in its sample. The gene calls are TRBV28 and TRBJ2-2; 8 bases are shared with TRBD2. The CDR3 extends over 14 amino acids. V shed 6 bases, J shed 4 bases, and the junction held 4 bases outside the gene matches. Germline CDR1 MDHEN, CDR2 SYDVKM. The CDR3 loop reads CASSMLAGTGELFF. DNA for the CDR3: TGTGCCAGCAGCATGCTAGCGGGCACCGGGGAGCTGTTTTTT.

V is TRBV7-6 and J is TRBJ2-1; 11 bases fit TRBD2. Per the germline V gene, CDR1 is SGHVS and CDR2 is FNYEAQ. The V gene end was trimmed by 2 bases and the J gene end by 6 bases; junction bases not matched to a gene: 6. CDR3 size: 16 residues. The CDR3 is CASSLPLAGEANEQFF. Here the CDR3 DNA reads TGTGCCAGCAGCTTACCACTAGCGGGGGAAGCCAATGAGCAGTTCTTC.